This T cell receptor beta chain appears in the sequencing data of a study of blood T cell repertoires in COVID-19. Sequencing was performed with immunoSEQ multiplex PCR; in TCRdb, only in-frame clones are kept and a portion is missing. The table has 180,000 or so clones, approximately 82% seen once. This CDR3 contains 17 residues. Germline CDR1 is MNHEY and CDR2 is SVGEGT. J lost 6 bases, V lost 0 bases, and 8 bases had no gene match. The study recruited people aged about 18 to 89 years across around 23 US areas. This chain uses TRBV6-2 or TRBV6-3 with TRBJ2-2; 9 bases match TRBD2. The TCR originated in a woman aged 45-65 years in a cohort exposed to, infected with or recovered from COVID-19 (not recorded which). The sample consisted of PBMCs or T cells enriched from blood (not recorded which). The DNA for the CDR3 is TGTGCCAGCAGTTACTCTAGCGGGGGATTTGGCTCCGGGGAGCTGTTTTTT. It is translated as CASSYSSGGFGSGELFF.